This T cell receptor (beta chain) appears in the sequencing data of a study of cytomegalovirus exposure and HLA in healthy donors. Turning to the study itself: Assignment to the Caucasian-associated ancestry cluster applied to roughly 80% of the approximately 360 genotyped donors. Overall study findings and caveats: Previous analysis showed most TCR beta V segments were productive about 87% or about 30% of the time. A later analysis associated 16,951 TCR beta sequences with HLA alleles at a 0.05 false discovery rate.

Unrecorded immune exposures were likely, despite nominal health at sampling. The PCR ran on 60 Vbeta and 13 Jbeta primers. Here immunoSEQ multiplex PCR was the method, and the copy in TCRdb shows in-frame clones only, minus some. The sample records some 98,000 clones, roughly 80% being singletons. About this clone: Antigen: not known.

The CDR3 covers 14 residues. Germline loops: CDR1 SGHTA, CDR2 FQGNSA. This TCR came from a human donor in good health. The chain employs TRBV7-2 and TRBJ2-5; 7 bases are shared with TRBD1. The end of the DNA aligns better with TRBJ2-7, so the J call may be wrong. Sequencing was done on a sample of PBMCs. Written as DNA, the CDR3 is TGTGCCAGCAGCACCGGGACAGTTCCCTACGAGCAGTACTTC. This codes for CASSTGTVPYEQYF.